The T cell receptor beta chain under discussion was sequenced for a study of T-cell memory formation after mild COVID-19. Study-level findings and limits: Pre-infection memory carried some responding clones, suggesting that cross-reactive memory joined.

This clonotype has more than one count but fewer than ten. Antigen: not known. TCRdb fed the 5' RACE reads into MiXCR, producing one record per CDR3 protein. This sample carries approximately 250,000 distinct CDR3 sequences, roughly 17% of them seen once, and the ten largest clones take around 21%. The CDR3 covers 15 residues. CDR1 is MNHEY, CDR2 SVGAGI, per germline. Deletions cut 5 bases from V and 7 bases from J, with 18 bases between. Specimen: PBMCs or a T cell subset sorted from them (not recorded which). This clonotype was obtained from a man aged 18-30 years who had mild COVID-19 (a few samples of this study predate the infection). Cell type and time point are not known. The chain has TRBV6-5 and TRBJ2-1, with D possibly TRBD1 on 6 matching bases. The CDR3 DNA sequence: TGTGCCAGCAGTGGGGTGGGCAGGGGAATAAATGAGCAGTTCTTC. Translation: CASSGVGRGINEQFF.